Below are 7 T cell receptor beta chains sequenced from a single sample in a study of identical twins. TCRdb ran MiXCR on the 5' RACE reads and lists one entry per CDR3 protein. The table lists a few hundred thousand distinct CDR3 sequences, roughly 8% of them singletons. This sample was shared with a second study, whose subject was yellow fever vaccine responses in identical twins.

The sample comprised CD8+ T cells sorted from blood. The receptor source for this set is a young woman in good health.

This clonotype occurred a few times. This chain connects TRBV5-6 to TRBJ1-1; D perhaps matches TRBD1 (6 bases). There are 17 residues in the CDR3. The germline CDR1 and CDR2 sequences are SGHDT and YYEEEE. V was trimmed by 6 bases and J by 0 bases, leaving 21 bases between them. In nucleotides, the CDR3 is TGTGCCAGCACCCCCGGGAGGGGGGGCTGGATGAACACTGAAGCTTTCTTT. This gives the protein CASTPGRGGWMNTEAFF.

This clonotype was observed at least ten times. J is TRBJ1-1 and V is TRBV4-3; no clear D. V was cut by 1 base and J by 6 bases, with 12 bases left in between. The CDR3 loop spans 14 amino acids. Germline loops: CDR1 LGHNA, CDR2 YSLEER. Written as DNA, the CDR3 is TGCGCCAGCAGCCAAGCCTTAATTGGCCCTGAAGCTTTCTTT. Its translation is CASSQALIGPEAFF.

In this sample, this clonotype turned up a few times. The genes are TRBV5-6 and TRBJ2-7, with TRBD1 identical over 7 bases. This CDR3 is built from 17 residues. Germline V CDR1 and CDR2: SGHDT, YYEEEE. The J segment lost 4 bases and the V segment lost 4 bases, leaving 17 bases of the junction unmatched. The CDR3 sequence: CASSQSTQGQVYYEQYF. The CDR3 DNA is TGTGCCAGCAGCCAATCCACCCAAGGACAGGTCTATTACGAGCAGTACTTC.

In its sample, this clonotype was seen many times. The chain employs TRBV4-3 and TRBJ2-7; 8 bases align to TRBD1. Trimming took 3 bases from V and 3 from J; bases not matched to a gene: 7. This CDR3 spans 15 amino acids. Germline V CDR1 and CDR2: LGHNA, YSLEER. CDR3 amino acids: CASSQGTGKIYEQYF. CDR3 nucleotide sequence: TGCGCCAGCAGCCAGGGGACAGGCAAGATCTACGAGCAGTACTTC.

The gene calls are TRBV5-1 and TRBJ2-7; the D is unclear. Germline assignment: CDR1 SGHRS and CDR2 YFSETQ. The V and J ends lost 4 bases and 6 bases respectively, with 11 bases between them. CDR3 length equals 12 residues. CDR3 in amino acids: CASSAKRGEQYF. CDR3 DNA sequence: TGCGCCAGCAGCGCAAAACGCGGCGAGCAGTACTTC.

The gene calls are TRBV11-2 and TRBJ2-7, with unresolved D. Trimming stripped 0 bases from V and 10 bases from J, with 19 bases between. This CDR3 has 15 amino acids. Germline loops: CDR1 SGHAT, CDR2 FQNNGV. Here the CDR3 reads CASSLELSGSGDQYF. The CDR3 coding sequence is TGTGCCAGCAGCTTAGAATTGTCGGGTTCCGGCGATCAGTACTTC. Full variable domain (remainder filled in from reference TRBV11-2 and TRBJ2-7): EAGVAQSPRYKIIEKRQSVAFWCNPISGHATLYWYQQILGQGPKLLIQFQNNGVVDDSQLPKDRFSAERLKGVDSTLKIQPAKLEDSAVYLCASSLELSGSGDQYFGPGTRLTVT.

The chain has TRBV27 and TRBJ2-7, with 8 bases aligning to TRBD1. V lost 6 bases, J lost 7 bases, and 17 bases stayed unmatched. Germline CDR1 MNHEY, CDR2 SMNVEV (reference sequence). The length of the CDR3 is 16 residues. The CDR3 sequence: CASSSEGGTGFGEQYF. CDR3 in DNA: TGTGCCAGCAGCTCAGAAGGCGGGACAGGATTCGGGGAGCAGTACTTC.